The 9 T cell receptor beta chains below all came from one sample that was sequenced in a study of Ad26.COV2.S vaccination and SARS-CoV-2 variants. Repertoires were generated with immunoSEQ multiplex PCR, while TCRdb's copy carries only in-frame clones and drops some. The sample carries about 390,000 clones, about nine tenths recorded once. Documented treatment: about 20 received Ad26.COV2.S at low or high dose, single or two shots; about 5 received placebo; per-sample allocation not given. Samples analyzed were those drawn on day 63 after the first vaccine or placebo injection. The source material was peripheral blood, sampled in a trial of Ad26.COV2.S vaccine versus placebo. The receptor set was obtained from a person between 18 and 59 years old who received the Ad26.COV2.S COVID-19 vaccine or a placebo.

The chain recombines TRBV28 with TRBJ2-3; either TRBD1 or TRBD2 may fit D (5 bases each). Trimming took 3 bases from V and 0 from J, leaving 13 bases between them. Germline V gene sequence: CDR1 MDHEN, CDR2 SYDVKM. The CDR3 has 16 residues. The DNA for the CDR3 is TGTGCCAGCAGTTTTAATTGGGGCGGGAGCACAGATACGCAGTATTTT. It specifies CASSFNWGGSTDTQYF.

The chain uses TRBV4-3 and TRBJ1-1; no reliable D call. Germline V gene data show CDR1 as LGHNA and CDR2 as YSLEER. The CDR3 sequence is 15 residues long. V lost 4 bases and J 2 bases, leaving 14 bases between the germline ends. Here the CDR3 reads CASSLIMIGNTEAFF. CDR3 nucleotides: TGCGCCAGCAGCCTAATTATGATCGGAAACACTGAAGCTTTCTTT.

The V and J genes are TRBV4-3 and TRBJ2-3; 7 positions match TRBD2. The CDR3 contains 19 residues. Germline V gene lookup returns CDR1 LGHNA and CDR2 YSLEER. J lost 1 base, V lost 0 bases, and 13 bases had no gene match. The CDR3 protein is CASSQDFSSGRVRTDTQYF. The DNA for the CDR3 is TGCGCCAGCAGCCAAGATTTTTCCTCAGGGAGGGTCCGCACAGATACGCAGTATTTT.

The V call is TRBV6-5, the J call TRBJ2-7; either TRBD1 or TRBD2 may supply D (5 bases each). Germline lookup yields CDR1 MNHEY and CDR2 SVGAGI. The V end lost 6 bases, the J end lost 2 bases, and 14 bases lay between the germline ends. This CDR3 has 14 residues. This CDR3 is CASRGWGTTYEQYF. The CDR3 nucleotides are TGTGCCAGCAGGGGCTGGGGGACCACCTACGAGCAGTACTTC.

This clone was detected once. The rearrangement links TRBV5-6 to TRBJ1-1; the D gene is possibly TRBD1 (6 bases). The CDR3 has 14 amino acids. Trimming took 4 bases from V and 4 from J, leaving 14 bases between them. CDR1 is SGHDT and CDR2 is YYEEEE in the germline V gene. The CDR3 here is CASSPQGLGTEAFF. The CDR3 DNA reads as TGTGCCAGCAGCCCTCAGGGGCTAGGCACTGAAGCTTTCTTT.

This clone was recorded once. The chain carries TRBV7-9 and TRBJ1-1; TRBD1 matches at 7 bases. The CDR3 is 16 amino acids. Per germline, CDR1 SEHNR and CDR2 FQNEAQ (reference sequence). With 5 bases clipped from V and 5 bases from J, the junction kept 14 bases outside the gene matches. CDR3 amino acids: CASSTSTGLGETEAFF. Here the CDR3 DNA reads TGTGCCAGCAGCACCTCGACAGGGCTGGGTGAAACTGAAGCTTTCTTT.

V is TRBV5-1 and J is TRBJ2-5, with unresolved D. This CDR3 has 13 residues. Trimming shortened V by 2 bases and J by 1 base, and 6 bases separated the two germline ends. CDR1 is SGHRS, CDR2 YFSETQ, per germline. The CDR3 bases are TGCGCCAGCAGCTTAGACTCCCAAGAGACCCAGTACTTC. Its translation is CASSLDSQETQYF.

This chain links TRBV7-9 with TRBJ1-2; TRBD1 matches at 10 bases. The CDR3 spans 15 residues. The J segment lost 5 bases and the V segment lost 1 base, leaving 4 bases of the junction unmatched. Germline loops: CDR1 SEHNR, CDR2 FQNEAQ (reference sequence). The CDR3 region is CASSLGQGAFYGYTF. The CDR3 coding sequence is TGTGCCAGCAGCTTAGGACAGGGGGCTTTTTATGGCTACACCTTC. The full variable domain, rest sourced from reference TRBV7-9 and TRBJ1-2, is DTGVSQNPRHKITKRGQNVTFRCDPISEHNRLYWYRQTLGQGPEFLTYFQNEAQLEKSRLLSDRFSAERPKGSFSTLEIQRTEQGDSAMYLCASSLGQGAFYGYTFGSGTRLTVV.

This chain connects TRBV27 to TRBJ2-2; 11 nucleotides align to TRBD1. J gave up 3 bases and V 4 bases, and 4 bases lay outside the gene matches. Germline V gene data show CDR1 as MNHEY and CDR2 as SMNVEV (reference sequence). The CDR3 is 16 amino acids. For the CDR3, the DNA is TGTGCCAGCAGTTCTGGACAGGGGGCGTACACCGGGGAGCTGTTTTTT. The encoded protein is CASSSGQGAYTGELFF.